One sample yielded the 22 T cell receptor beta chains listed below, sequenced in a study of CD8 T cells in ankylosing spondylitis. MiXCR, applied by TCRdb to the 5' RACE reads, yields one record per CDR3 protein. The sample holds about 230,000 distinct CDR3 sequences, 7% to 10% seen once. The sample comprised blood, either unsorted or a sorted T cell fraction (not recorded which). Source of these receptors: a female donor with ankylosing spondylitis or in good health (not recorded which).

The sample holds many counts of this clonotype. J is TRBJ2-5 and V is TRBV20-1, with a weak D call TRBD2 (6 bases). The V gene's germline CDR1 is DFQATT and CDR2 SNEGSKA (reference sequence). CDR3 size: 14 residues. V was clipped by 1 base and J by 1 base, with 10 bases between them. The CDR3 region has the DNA TGCAGTGCTAGAGTAGCTAGCGCCCAAGAGACCCAGTACTTC. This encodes CSARVASAQETQYF.

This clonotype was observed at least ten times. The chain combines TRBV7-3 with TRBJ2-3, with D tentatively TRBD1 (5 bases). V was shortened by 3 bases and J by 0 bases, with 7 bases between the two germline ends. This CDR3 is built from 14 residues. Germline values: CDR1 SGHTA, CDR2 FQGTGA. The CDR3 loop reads CASSFGASTDTQYF. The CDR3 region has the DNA TGTGCCAGCAGCTTTGGGGCTAGCACAGATACGCAGTATTTT.

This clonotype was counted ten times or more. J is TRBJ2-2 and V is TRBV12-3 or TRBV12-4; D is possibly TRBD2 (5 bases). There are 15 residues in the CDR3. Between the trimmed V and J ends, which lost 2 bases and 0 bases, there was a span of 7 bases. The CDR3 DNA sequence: TGTGCCAGCAGTTTAAGAGGGACGAACACCGGGGAGCTGTTTTTT. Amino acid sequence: CASSLRGTNTGELFF.

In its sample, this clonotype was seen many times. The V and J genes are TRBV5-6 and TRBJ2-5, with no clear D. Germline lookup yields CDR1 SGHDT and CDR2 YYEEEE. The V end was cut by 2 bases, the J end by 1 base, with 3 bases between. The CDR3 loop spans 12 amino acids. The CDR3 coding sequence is TGTGCCAGCAGCTTCTTCCAAGAGACCCAGTACTTC. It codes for CASSFFQETQYF. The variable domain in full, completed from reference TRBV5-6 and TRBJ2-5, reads DAGVTQSPTHLIKTRGQQVTLRCSPKSGHDTVSWYQQALGQGPQFIFQYYEEEERQRGNFPDRFSGHQFPNYSSELNVNALLLGDSALYLCASSFFQETQYFGPGTRLLVL.

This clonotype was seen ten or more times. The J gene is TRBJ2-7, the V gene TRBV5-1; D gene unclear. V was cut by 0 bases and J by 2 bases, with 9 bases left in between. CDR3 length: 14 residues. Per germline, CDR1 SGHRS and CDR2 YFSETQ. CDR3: CASSLDDTPYEQYF. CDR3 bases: TGCGCCAGCAGCTTGGATGACACCCCCTACGAGCAGTACTTC.

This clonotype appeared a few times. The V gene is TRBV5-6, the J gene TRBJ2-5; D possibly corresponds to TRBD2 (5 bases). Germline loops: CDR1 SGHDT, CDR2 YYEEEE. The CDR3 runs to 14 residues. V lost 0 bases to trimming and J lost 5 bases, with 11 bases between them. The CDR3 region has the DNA TGTGCCAGCAGCTTGGTTCGGGGATTGGAGACCCAGTACTTC. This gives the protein CASSLVRGLETQYF.

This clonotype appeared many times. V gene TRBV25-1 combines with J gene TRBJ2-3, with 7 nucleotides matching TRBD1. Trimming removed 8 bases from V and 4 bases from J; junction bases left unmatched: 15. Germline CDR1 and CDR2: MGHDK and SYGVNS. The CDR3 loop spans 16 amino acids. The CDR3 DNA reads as TGTGCCAGCGGACCCCGGACAGGTCGTCAACCAGATACGCAGTATTTT. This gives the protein CASGPRTGRQPDTQYF.

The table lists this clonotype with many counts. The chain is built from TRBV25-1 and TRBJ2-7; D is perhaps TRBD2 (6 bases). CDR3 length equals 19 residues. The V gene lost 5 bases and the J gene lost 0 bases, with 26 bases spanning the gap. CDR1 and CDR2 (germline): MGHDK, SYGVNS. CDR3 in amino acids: CASSSWGVQPSTGSYEQYF. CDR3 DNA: TGTGCCAGCAGTTCGTGGGGGGTACAGCCCTCAACGGGCTCCTACGAGCAGTACTTC.

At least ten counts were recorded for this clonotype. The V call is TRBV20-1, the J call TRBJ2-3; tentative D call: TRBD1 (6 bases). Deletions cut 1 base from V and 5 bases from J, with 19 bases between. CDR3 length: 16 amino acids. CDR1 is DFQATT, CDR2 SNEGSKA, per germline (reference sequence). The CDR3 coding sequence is TGCAGTGCTAGAGGCCGGGACACCAGCTGGAAAGATACGCAGTATTTT. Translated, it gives CSARGRDTSWKDTQYF.

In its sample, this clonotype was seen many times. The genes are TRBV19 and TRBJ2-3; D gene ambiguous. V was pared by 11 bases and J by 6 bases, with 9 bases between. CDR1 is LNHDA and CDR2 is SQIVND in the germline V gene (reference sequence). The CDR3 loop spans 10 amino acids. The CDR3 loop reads CACGGDTQYF. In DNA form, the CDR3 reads TGTGCCTGCGGTGGCGATACGCAGTATTTT. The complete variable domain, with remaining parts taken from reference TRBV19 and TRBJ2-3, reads DGGITQSPKYLFRKEGQNVTLSCEQNLNHDAMYWYRQDPGQGLRLIYYSQIVNDFQKGDIAEGYSVSREKKESFPLTVTSAQKNPTAFYLCACGGDTQYFGPGTRLTVL.

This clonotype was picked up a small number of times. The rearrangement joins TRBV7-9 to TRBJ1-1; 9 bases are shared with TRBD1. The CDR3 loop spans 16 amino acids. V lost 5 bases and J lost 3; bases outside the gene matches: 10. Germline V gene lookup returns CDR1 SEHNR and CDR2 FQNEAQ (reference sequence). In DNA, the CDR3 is TGTGCCAGCAGCCGGGACAGGGCGGTTCCGGACACTGAAGCTTTCTTT. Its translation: CASSRDRAVPDTEAFF.

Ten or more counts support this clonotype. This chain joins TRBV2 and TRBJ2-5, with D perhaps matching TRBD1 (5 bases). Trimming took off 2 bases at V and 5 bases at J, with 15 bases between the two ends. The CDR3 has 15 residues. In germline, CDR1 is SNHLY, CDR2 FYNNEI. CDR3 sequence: CASSETRVKKETQYF. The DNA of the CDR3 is TGTGCCAGCAGTGAAACCAGGGTCAAGAAGGAGACCCAGTACTTC.

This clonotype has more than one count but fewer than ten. CDR3 coding DNA: TGTGCCAGCAGGAGGGACAGGGACTATGGCTACACCTTC. It yields the protein CASRRDRDYGYTF. This rearrangement joins TRBV7-2 to TRBJ1-2, with 9 bases that match TRBD1. The V gene's germline CDR1 is SGHTA and CDR2 FQGNSA. V was pared by 6 bases and J by 3 bases, with 2 bases of the junction left unmatched. The CDR3 sequence is 13 residues long. Looking up the rest from reference TRBV7-2 and TRBJ1-2 gives the full variable domain: GAGVSQSPSNKVTEKGKDVELRCDPISGHTALYWYRQSLGQGLEFLIYFQGNSAPDKSGLPSDRFSAERTGGSVSTLTIQRTQQEDSAVYLCASRRDRDYGYTFGSGTRLTVV.

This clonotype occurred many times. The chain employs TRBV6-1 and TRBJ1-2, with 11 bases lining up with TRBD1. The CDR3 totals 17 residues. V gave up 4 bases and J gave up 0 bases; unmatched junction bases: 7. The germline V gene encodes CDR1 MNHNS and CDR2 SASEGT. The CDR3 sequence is CASSVGQGVTTNYGYTF. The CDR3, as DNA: TGTGCCAGCAGTGTGGGACAGGGGGTGACAACTAACTATGGCTACACCTTC.

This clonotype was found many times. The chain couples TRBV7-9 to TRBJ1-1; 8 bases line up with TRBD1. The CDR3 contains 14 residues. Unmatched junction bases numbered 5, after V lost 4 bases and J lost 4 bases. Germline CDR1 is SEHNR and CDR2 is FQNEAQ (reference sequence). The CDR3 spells CASSSGGAGTEAFF. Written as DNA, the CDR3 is TGTGCCAGCAGCTCAGGGGGCGCGGGCACTGAAGCTTTCTTT.

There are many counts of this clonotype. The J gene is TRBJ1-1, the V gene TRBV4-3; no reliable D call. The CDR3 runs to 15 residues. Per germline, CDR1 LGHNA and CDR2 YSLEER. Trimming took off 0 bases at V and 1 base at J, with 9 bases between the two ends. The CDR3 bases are TGCGCCAGCAGCCAAGAATGGGAGGCGAACACTGAAGCTTTCTTT. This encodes CASSQEWEANTEAFF.

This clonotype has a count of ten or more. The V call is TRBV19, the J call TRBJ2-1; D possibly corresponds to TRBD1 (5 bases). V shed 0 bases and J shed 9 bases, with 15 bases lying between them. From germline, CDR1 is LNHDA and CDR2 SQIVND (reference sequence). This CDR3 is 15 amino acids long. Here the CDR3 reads CASSIDGAAKTEQFF. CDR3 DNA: TGTGCCAGTAGTATAGATGGGGCCGCTAAAACTGAGCAGTTCTTC.

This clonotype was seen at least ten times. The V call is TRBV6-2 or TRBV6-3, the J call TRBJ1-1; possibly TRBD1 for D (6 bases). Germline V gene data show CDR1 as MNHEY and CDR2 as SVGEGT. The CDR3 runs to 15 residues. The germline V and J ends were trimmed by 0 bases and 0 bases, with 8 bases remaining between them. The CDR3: CASSYSSGVNTEAFF. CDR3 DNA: TGTGCCAGCAGTTACTCATCAGGGGTGAACACTGAAGCTTTCTTT.

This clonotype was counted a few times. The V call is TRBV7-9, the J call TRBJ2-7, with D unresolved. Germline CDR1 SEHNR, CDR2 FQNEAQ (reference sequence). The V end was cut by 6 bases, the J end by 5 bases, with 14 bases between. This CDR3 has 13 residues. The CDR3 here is CASSTSVGNEQYF. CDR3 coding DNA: TGTGCCAGCAGTACAAGCGTGGGTAACGAGCAGTACTTC.

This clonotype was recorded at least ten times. CDR3 nucleotide sequence: TGCAGTGCTAGTGACGAGCAGTACTTC. Protein: CSASDEQYF. This rearrangement joins TRBV20-1 to TRBJ2-7, with unresolved D. Germline loops: CDR1 DFQATT, CDR2 SNEGSKA (reference sequence). The V end was cut by 3 bases, the J end by 5 bases, with 2 bases between. There are 9 residues in the CDR3.

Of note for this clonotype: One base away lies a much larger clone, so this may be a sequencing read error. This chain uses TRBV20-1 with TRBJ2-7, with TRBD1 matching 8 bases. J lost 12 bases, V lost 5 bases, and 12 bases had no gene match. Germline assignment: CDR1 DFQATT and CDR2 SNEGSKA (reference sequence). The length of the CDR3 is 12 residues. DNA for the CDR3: TGCAGTGCTGGGACAGGCCAGTCTCATCGGTACTTC. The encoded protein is CSAGTGQSHRYF.

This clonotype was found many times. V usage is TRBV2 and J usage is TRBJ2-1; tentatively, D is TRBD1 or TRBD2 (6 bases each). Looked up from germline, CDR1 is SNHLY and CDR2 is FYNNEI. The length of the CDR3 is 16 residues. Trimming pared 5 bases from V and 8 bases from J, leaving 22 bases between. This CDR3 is CASSSKGDSLSHEQFF. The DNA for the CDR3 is TGTGCCAGCAGTTCGAAGGGGGACTCCCTCTCCCATGAGCAGTTCTTC.